The 23 T cell receptor beta chains given below trace back to one sample, sequenced in a study of blood T cell repertoires in COVID-19 (TCRdb year 2020). The library was generated by the immunoSEQ multiplex PCR assay. TCRdb took over this immuneACCESS table, retaining in-frame rearrangements with V and J assigned. Such tables are incomplete; in checked studies, under half of the missing clones stem from an unresolved V gene, and the remainder is unexplained. For this sample the table gives approximately 260,000 clones, of which 70% to 90% were detected only once. The biggest ten clones account for just over 6.5% of the sample. Sequencing was carried out using PBMCs or T cells enriched from blood (not recorded which). The receptor set was obtained from a woman in her fifties or sixties who had been exposed to COVID-19.

The chain recombines TRBV13 with TRBJ1-1, with TRBD1 identical over 8 bases. After removal of 5 bases from V and 1 base from J, the junction contained 3 bases not matched to a gene. The CDR3 consists of 14 residues. CDR1 is PRHDT, CDR2 FYEKMQ, per germline (reference sequence). Here the CDR3 reads CASSIRGPNTEAFF. CDR3 DNA: TGTGCCAGCAGCATCAGGGGGCCGAACACTGAAGCTTTCTTT.

The chain couples TRBV28 to TRBJ1-2; 8 bases fit TRBD1. The J segment lost 2 bases and the V segment lost 8 bases, leaving 16 bases of the junction unmatched. Germline loops: CDR1 MDHEN, CDR2 SYDVKM. The length of the CDR3 is 17 residues. CDR3: CASGSRQRTGLNYGYTF. CDR3 DNA sequence: TGTGCCAGCGGATCCCGGCAGAGGACAGGGCTGAACTATGGCTACACCTTC.

V gene TRBV7-2 combines with J gene TRBJ2-7; weak D call: TRBD1 (5 bases). The CDR3 extends over 15 amino acids. Trimming left V 4 bases short and J 2 bases short, with 15 bases between. Germline CDR1 is SGHTA and CDR2 is FQGNSA. The CDR3 bases are TGTGCCAGCAGCTCAATTCAGGGTCGAGCCTACGAGCAGTACTTC. Protein product: CASSSIQGRAYEQYF.

The chain has TRBV7-9 and TRBJ1-1, with D uncertain. The germline gives CDR1 SEHNR, CDR2 FQNEAQ (reference sequence). Trimming took 4 bases from V and 7 from J, leaving 10 bases between them. The CDR3 sequence is 12 residues long. CDR3 amino acids: CASSSGLVEAFF. In nucleotides, the CDR3 is TGTGCCAGCAGCTCCGGACTCGTTGAAGCTTTCTTT. Complete variable domain (other parts from reference TRBV7-9 and TRBJ1-1): DTGVSQNPRHKITKRGQNVTFRCDPISEHNRLYWYRQTLGQGPEFLTYFQNEAQLEKSRLLSDRFSAERPKGSFSTLEIQRTEQGDSAMYLCASSSGLVEAFFGQGTRLTVV.

The chain combines TRBV18 with TRBJ2-1; 8 positions match TRBD1. The CDR3 loop spans 15 amino acids. V shed 4 bases, J shed 5 bases, and the junction held 7 bases outside the gene matches. Germline V gene data show CDR1 as KGHSH and CDR2 as LQKENI. DNA of the CDR3: TGTGCCAGCTCACTCAACCAGGGGGCAGACAATGAGCAGTTCTTC. This translates into CASSLNQGADNEQFF.

The genes are TRBV24-1 and TRBJ1-1; D might be TRBD1 (6 bases). The ends were cut back, 7 bases at V and 0 bases at J, with 11 bases in the middle. Germline CDR1 KGHDR, CDR2 SFDVKD. CDR3 length equals 14 residues. The CDR3 is CATRRGSMNTEAFF. The CDR3 region has the DNA TGTGCCACCAGGAGGGGGAGCATGAACACTGAAGCTTTCTTT.

The rearrangement joins TRBV24-1 to TRBJ2-1; TRBD2 matches at 12 bases. Per the germline V gene, CDR1 is KGHDR and CDR2 is SFDVKD. This CDR3 spans 15 amino acids. J gave up 8 bases and V 4 bases, and 5 bases lay outside the gene matches. CDR3 DNA sequence: TGTGCCACCAGTGAGGAACTAGCGGGGGGCTATGAGCAGTTCTTC. This encodes CATSEELAGGYEQFF.

This clone appeared once. The CDR3 nucleotides read TGTGCCAGCAGTCCCTCAGGGGTCGCGGGAAACACCATATATTTT. This codes for CASSPSGVAGNTIYF. The chain carries TRBV13 and TRBJ1-3; a weak D match, TRBD1 (6 bases). The germline V and J ends were trimmed by 6 bases and 4 bases, with 16 bases remaining between them. This CDR3 contains 15 residues. CDR1 is PRHDT and CDR2 is FYEKMQ in the germline V gene (reference sequence).

This clone is a singleton in its sample. The rearrangement links TRBV5-6 to TRBJ2-7, with a possible D match to TRBD2 (5 bases). Germline-derived CDR1 and CDR2 are SGHDT and YYEEEE. Trimming cost V 2 bases and J 12 bases, with 15 bases left between them. The CDR3 sequence is 12 residues long. CDR3 region: CASSFAGPEVYF. In nucleotides, the CDR3 is TGTGCCAGCAGCTTCGCCGGACCGGAGGTGTACTTC.

In this sample, this clone turned up many times. The chain couples TRBV5-1 to TRBJ2-2; 7 bases fit TRBD1. Trimming at V came to 4 bases and at J to 0 bases, leaving 3 bases not matched to a gene. The CDR3 covers 15 residues. Germline CDR1 SGHRS, CDR2 YFSETQ. This chain's CDR3 is CASSTDRANTGELFF. In nucleotides, the CDR3 is TGCGCCAGCAGCACAGACAGGGCGAACACCGGGGAGCTGTTTTTT.

V is TRBV5-1 and J is TRBJ1-4; the match to TRBD1 covers 7 bases. The CDR3 has 14 amino acids. V shed 4 bases, J shed 8 bases, and the junction held 8 bases outside the gene matches. Germline V lookup: CDR1 SGHRS, CDR2 YFSETQ. CDR3 in DNA: TGCGCCAGCAGCCCTGGACAGGAGCGAGAAAAACTGTTTTTT. This codes for CASSPGQEREKLFF.

V gene TRBV21-1 combines with J gene TRBJ1-1; the listed D gene, TRBD1, was not tested against the DNA. TRBV21-1 is deemed a pseudogene. There are 14 residues in the CDR3. DNA of the CDR3: TGTGCCAGCAGCACCGGGACAGGGGACGCTGAAGCTTTCTTT. Translated, it gives CASSTGTGDAEAFF.

The chain combines TRBV5-1 with TRBJ1-2; 7 nucleotides line up with TRBD1. CDR1 and CDR2 from the germline V gene are SGHRS and YFSETQ. V lost 6 bases to trimming and J lost 2 bases; unmatched junction nucleotides: 13. The CDR3 runs 16 residues. The CDR3 DNA follows: TGCGCCAGCACCCTAAACTATGGGACAGCCAACTATGGCTACACCTTC. It codes for CASTLNYGTANYGYTF. The whole variable domain, remainder taken from reference TRBV5-1 and TRBJ1-2, is KAGVTQTPRYLIKTRGQQVTLSCSPISGHRSVSWYQQTPGQGLQFLFEYFSETQRNKGNFPGRFSGRQFSNSRSEMNVSTLELGDSALYLCASTLNYGTANYGYTFGSGTRLTVV.

The chain carries TRBV5-5 and TRBJ1-2; a possible D gene is TRBD1 (5 bases). The CDR3 extends over 14 amino acids. Trimming shortened V by 4 bases and J by 7 bases, and 17 bases separated the two germline ends. Per germline, CDR1 SGHKS and CDR2 YYEKEE (reference sequence). The CDR3 DNA follows: TGTGCCAGCAGCCCCGTTTTAAGGGGTCGTGGCTACACCTTC. Its translation: CASSPVLRGRGYTF.

This chain links TRBV7-9 with TRBJ2-5, with D perhaps TRBD2 (5 bases). Germline lookup yields CDR1 SEHNR and CDR2 FQNEAQ (reference sequence). The length of the CDR3 is 19 residues. Trimming took 5 bases from V and 3 from J, leaving 28 bases between them. CDR3 residues: CASSPVGSGPHSEEETQYF. CDR3 sequence (DNA): TGTGCCAGCAGCCCCGTGGGGAGCGGACCCCATTCAGAGGAAGAGACCCAGTACTTC.

The chain employs TRBV25-1 and TRBJ2-2, with D uncertain. The germline V and J ends were trimmed by 1 base and 6 bases, with 9 bases remaining between them. This CDR3 comprises 14 residues. Germline lookup yields CDR1 MGHDK and CDR2 SYGVNS. The CDR3 DNA reads TGTGCCAGCAGTGAATCATTGGCCGCCGGGGAGCTGTTTTTT. Translation: CASSESLAAGELFF. Variable domain in full (rest from reference TRBV25-1 and TRBJ2-2): EADIYQTPRYLVIGTGKKITLECSQTMGHDKMYWYQQDPGMELHLIHYSYGVNSTEKGDLSSESTVSRIRTEHFPLTLESARPSHTSQYLCASSESLAAGELFFGEGSRLTVL.

V is TRBV12-3 or TRBV12-4 and J is TRBJ2-3, with D uncertain. The V end was cut by 5 bases, the J end by 2 bases, with 8 bases between. The CDR3 runs 13 residues. The CDR3 DNA is TGTGCCAGCAGTGCCCGGTCCACAGATACGCAGTATTTT. Residues: CASSARSTDTQYF.

This clone was seen a few times. The CDR3 is CASSDRLAGYTF. CDR3 in DNA: TGTGCCAGTAGCGACAGGCTAGCTGGCTACACCTTC. This sequence joins TRBV19 and TRBJ1-2, with D possibly TRBD1 on 6 matching bases. The germline V gene has CDR1 LNHDA and CDR2 SQIVND (reference sequence). The CDR3 runs to 12 residues. With 6 bases removed from V and 7 bases from J, the gap between germline ends came to 12 bases.

V is TRBV21-1 and J is TRBJ2-1; TRBD2 was called by the table and not checked on the DNA. TRBV21-1 is a listed pseudogene. The CDR3 consists of 14 residues. CDR3 sequence reads: CASSRLAGTNEQFF. The DNA of the CDR3 is TGTGCCAGCAGCAGACTAGCGGGGACCAATGAGCAGTTCTTC.

The rearrangement links TRBV6-5 to TRBJ2-7, with 9 bases that match TRBD1. The CDR3 runs to 15 residues. The V and J ends lost 6 bases and 4 bases, in that order; junction bases with no gene match: 10. From germline, CDR1 is MNHEY and CDR2 SVGAGI. The CDR3 loop is CASRAGTGLLYEQYF. The DNA for the CDR3 is TGTGCCAGCAGAGCCGGGACAGGGTTGTTATACGAGCAGTACTTC.

In nucleotides, the CDR3 is TGTGCCATCAGTGAGTCAGGGGGAAGTGGGGGCTATGGCTACACCTTC. It codes for CAISESGGSGGYGYTF. The gene calls are TRBV10-3 and TRBJ1-2; perhaps TRBD1 as D (6 bases). The germline V gene encodes CDR1 ENHRY and CDR2 SYGVKD. This CDR3 comprises 16 residues. Trimming pared 0 bases from V and 4 bases from J, leaving 15 bases between.

The table lists this clone with a few counts. This chain joins TRBV5-1 and TRBJ1-1; 7 bases are a match to TRBD1. The CDR3 has 14 residues. Per the germline V gene, CDR1 is SGHRS and CDR2 is YFSETQ. V trimming: 3 bases; J trimming: 0 bases; junction bases outside the gene matches: 2. In DNA form, the CDR3 reads TGCGCCAGCAGCTGGGGACAGATGAACACTGAAGCTTTCTTT. This translates into CASSWGQMNTEAFF.

The chain recombines TRBV12-3 or TRBV12-4 with TRBJ1-2, with D perhaps TRBD1 (6 bases). V dropped 6 bases and J dropped 6 bases, with 14 bases sitting between them. The CDR3 totals 13 residues. The CDR3 nucleotides read TGTGCCAGCAGCACTGGAGGGGGGGATGGCTACACCTTC. It encodes CASSTGGGDGYTF.